This is a list of T cell receptor beta chains from one sample in a study of CD8+CD57+ T cells in acquired aplastic anemia. In TCRdb, the reads were re-called with MiXCR into one record per CDR3 protein. Counted here are about 250,000 distinct CDR3 sequences, approximately 50% occurring once; the ten biggest clones make up less than 9%. The specimen sequenced was sorted CD4+, CD8+, or CD8+CD57+ T cells (not recorded which) from PBMCs. All receptors derive from a human donor with aplastic anemia. Each CDR3 is given without its conserved first and last residue.

cdr3_aa: ASNSSSWDRTQETQY
v_call: TRBV10-3
j_call: TRBJ2-5

cdr3_aa: ASSHLGAGGYT
v_call: TRBV7-2
j_call: TRBJ1-2

cdr3_aa: ASSLMRFNQPQY
v_call: TRBV7-8
j_call: TRBJ2-5

cdr3_aa: ASSDPTSGNSYEQY
v_call: TRBV10-1
j_call: TRBJ2-7

cdr3_aa: ASSLGAGELF
v_call: TRBV7-3
j_call: TRBJ2-2

cdr3_aa: ATSDLRIAGGPGTGELF
v_call: TRBV24-1
j_call: TRBJ2-2

cdr3_aa: ASSDSGDGEQY
v_call: TRBV2
j_call: TRBJ2-3

cdr3_aa: SATRTSGGSYEQY
v_call: TRBV20-1
j_call: TRBJ2-7

cdr3_aa: ASSLWGAGSTEAF
v_call: TRBV13
j_call: TRBJ1-1

cdr3_aa: ASSEVPRNQPQH
v_call: TRBV6-1
j_call: TRBJ1-5

cdr3_aa: ASSIREEGASPLH
v_call: TRBV19
j_call: TRBJ1-6

cdr3_aa: SVMQGSYEQY
v_call: TRBV29-1
j_call: TRBJ2-7

cdr3_aa: ASGLVLWDRMIHYGYT
v_call: TRBV12-5
j_call: TRBJ1-2

cdr3_aa: SVRGQGTEAF
v_call: TRBV29-1
j_call: TRBJ1-1

cdr3_aa: ATSREAGGYEQY
v_call: TRBV15
j_call: TRBJ2-7

cdr3_aa: ASSQGTYSGSYNEQF
v_call: TRBV4-3
j_call: TRBJ2-1